A selection of T cell receptor beta chains follows, all from one sample in a study of T cell responses to AZD1222 COVID-19 vaccine. Assay used: immunoSEQ multiplex PCR; TCRdb lists only in-frame clones, some missing. The sample yields 110,000 to 150,000 clones, about 93% seen once. Sequencing used peripheral blood, obtained on day 0 of AZD1222 vaccination. These receptor sequences come from an adult in good health. Each CDR3 is given with its conserved first and last residue. The D gene is left open where the match is weak. Rows give clone size only sometimes, using once, few, many, or a class for an expanded clone.

D gene	V gene	CDR3 length	clone size	J gene	CDR3 DNA	CDR3 protein
.	TRBV7-2	16	.	TRBJ1-5	TGTGCCAGCAGCTTGAACAGGGTCGGGGCTAATCAGCCCCAGCATTTT	CASSLNRVGANQPQHF
.	TRBV27	13	.	TRBJ2-4	TGTGCCAGCAGTTTATCCTGGGAAGGGATTCAGTACTTC	CASSLSWEGIQYF
TRBD2	TRBV3-1/TRBV3-2	15	.	TRBJ2-7	TGTGCCAGCAGCCAAGTTTCCGGGGGGTATTACGAGCAGTACTTC	CASSQVSGGYYEQYF
.	TRBV12-3/TRBV12-4	12	.	TRBJ2-5	TGTGCCAGCAGTTTTCGGCGGGAGACCCAGTACTTC	CASSFRRETQYF
.	TRBV19	15	.	TRBJ1-6	TGTGCCAGTAGTACGGGAGACAGATTTAATTCACCCCTCCACTTT	CASSTGDRFNSPLHF
.	TRBV4-2	12	.	TRBJ1-6	TGTGCCAGCAGCCAAGATTATTCACCCCTCCACTTT	CASSQDYSPLHF
.	TRBV6-5	16	.	TRBJ1-6	TGTGCCAGCAGTTACCCGAGTGGGCAGCGACCTTCACCCCTCCACTTT	CASSYPSGQRPSPLHF
.	TRBV30	13	once	TRBJ2-2	TGTGCCTGGAGGCTACCCGGGGCCGGGGAGCTGTTTTTT	CAWRLPGAGELFF
TRBD2	TRBV30	16	once	TRBJ2-2	TGTGCCTGGAGTGAATTAGCGGGGGTTAATACCGGGGAGCTGTTTTTT	CAWSELAGVNTGELFF
.	TRBV11-2	12	.	TRBJ1-2	TGTGCCAGCAGCCATTTGGGGGATGGCTACACCTTC	CASSHLGDGYTF
.	TRBV5-1	13	.	TRBJ2-3	TGCGCCAGCAGCTTGGGGCGCAGTGATACGCAGTATTTT	CASSLGRSDTQYF
TRBD1	TRBV5-1	17	.	TRBJ2-7	TGCGCCAGCAGCGCTTCCCCCGGGACAGGGAACTCCTACGAGCAGTACTTC	CASSASPGTGNSYEQYF
.	TRBV2	13	once	TRBJ2-1	TGTGCCAGCACCCTGTGGGAGGCCAATGAGCAGTTCTTC	CASTLWEANEQFF
.	TRBV25-1	12	.	TRBJ2-7	TGTGCCAGCAGTGGAACAGGGTTGGAGCAGTACTTC	CASSGTGLEQYF
.	TRBV18	14	.	TRBJ1-6	TGTGCCAGCTCACCAGGGGCCTATAATTCACCCCTCCACTTT	CASSPGAYNSPLHF
.	TRBV7-3	14	.	TRBJ1-1	TGTGCCAGCAGCTTAAGAGGGGATAGCACTGAAGCTTTCTTT	CASSLRGDSTEAFF
TRBD1	TRBV7-2	15	.	TRBJ1-2	TGTGCCAGCAGCCGTGGACAGGGAAGAAACTATGGCTACACCTTC	CASSRGQGRNYGYTF
.	TRBV5-4	14	few	TRBJ2-2	TGTGCCGGAGGCCCTGGACTGGGCACCGGGGAGCTGTTTTTT	CAGGPGLGTGELFF
.	TRBV4-2	14	once	TRBJ2-2	TGTGCCAGCAGCCGAGAGGGGCAGGTCGGGGAGCTGTTTTTT	CASSREGQVGELFF
.	TRBV27	13	once	TRBJ1-1	TGTGCCAGCAGTGTATCCCGGAGCACTGAAGCTTTCTTT	CASSVSRSTEAFF
TRBD2	TRBV30	17	.	TRBJ2-1	TGTGCCTGGATCACGTCCGGGACTAGCGGGGGGTACAATGAGCAGTTCTTC	CAWITSGTSGGYNEQFF
TRBD2	TRBV5-1	15	.	TRBJ2-5	TGCGCCAGCTCCCGGACTAGCGGGGGGAGTGAGACCCAGTACTTC	CASSRTSGGSETQYF
.	TRBV4-2	17	.	TRBJ1-3	TGTGCCAGCAGCCAAGATCTTGCAGGGGCTTTGGGAAACACCATATATTTT	CASSQDLAGALGNTIYF
TRBD1	TRBV4-3	16	.	TRBJ1-2	TGCGCCAGCAGCCAAGATCTACAGGGGGGAATTTATGGCTACACCTTC	CASSQDLQGGIYGYTF
.	TRBV11-3	15	.	TRBJ2-3	TGTGCCAGCAGCTTAGGGACAGCTAGCACAGATACGCAGTATTTT	CASSLGTASTDTQYF
.	TRBV7-9	13	.	TRBJ1-1	TGTGCCAGCAGCTGGGGCGAAGCCGGTGAAGCTTTCTTT	CASSWGEAGEAFF
TRBD1	TRBV7-9	16	once	TRBJ1-6	TGTGCCAGCAGCTCTACAGGGGACCCCTATAATTCACCCCTCCACTTT	CASSSTGDPYNSPLHF
.	TRBV12-3/TRBV12-4	13	.	TRBJ2-3	TGTGCCAGCAGATTCGGGGGCACAGATACGCAGTATTTT	CASRFGGTDTQYF
.	TRBV4-3	15	.	TRBJ1-2	TGCGCCAGCAGCCACTCATCCTCCGGGAACTATGGCTACACCTTC	CASSHSSSGNYGYTF
.	TRBV14	16	.	TRBJ2-1	TGTGCCAGCAGCCAACTTACGTTCCAACCAAACAATGAGCAGTTCTTC	CASSQLTFQPNNEQFF
.	TRBV5-1	15	.	TRBJ1-2	TGCGCCAGCAGCTTGGGTGGGAGAGCTAACTATGGCTACACCTTC	CASSLGGRANYGYTF
.	TRBV5-4	14	.	TRBJ1-3	TGTGCCAGCAGCTTGGTACAGTCTGGAAACACCATATATTTT	CASSLVQSGNTIYF
.	TRBV5-1	13	once	TRBJ1-1	TGCGCCAGCTGCCAGGGTGGGGGCACTGAAGCTTTCTTT	CASCQGGGTEAFF
.	TRBV19	15	.	TRBJ1-5	TGTGCCAGTAGTGACCAGGGCTATAGCAATCAGCCCCAGCATTTT	CASSDQGYSNQPQHF
.	TRBV15	15	.	TRBJ2-1	TGTGCCACCAGCAGAGATTCTCAGGGTATTAGCGAGCAGTTCTTC	CATSRDSQGISEQFF
.	TRBV3-1/TRBV3-2	14	.	TRBJ1-2	TGTGCCAGCAGCCAAGACCCGGGACCTTGTGGCTACACCTTC	CASSQDPGPCGYTF
.	TRBV5-6	13	.	TRBJ2-7	TGTGCCAGCAGCTTGTGGTCTAGCTATGAGCAGTACTTC	CASSLWSSYEQYF
.	TRBV2	16	.	TRBJ2-2	TGTGCCAGCAGTGAGATGGCCGATAAATACACCGGGGAGCTGTTTTTT	CASSEMADKYTGELFF
.	TRBV3-1/TRBV3-2	15	.	TRBJ1-5	TGTGCCAGCAGCCAAGGGGTAACAGACAATCAGCCCCAGCATTTT	CASSQGVTDNQPQHF
.	TRBV6-4	14	.	TRBJ2-1	TGTGCCAGCAGTCCCGGCGACCGGTCGGATGAGCAGTTCTTC	CASSPGDRSDEQFF
.	TRBV5-8	16	.	TRBJ1-6	TGTGCCAGCAGCCATGGACTGAGCTCCTATAATTCACCCCTCCACTTT	CASSHGLSSYNSPLHF
TRBD2	TRBV3-1/TRBV3-2	12	.	TRBJ2-3	TGTGCCAGCAGCCACGGACTAGCGGGGAGGAATTTT	CASSHGLAGRNF
.	TRBV2	15	.	TRBJ1-1	TGTGCCAGCATTTTCAGGAGGTGGATGAACACTGAAGCTTTCTTT	CASIFRRWMNTEAFF
.	TRBV4-1	19	.	TRBJ1-3	TGCGCCAGCAGCCAAGTGTGGGGCTTGAGGCAGGGCACTGGAAACACCATATATTTT	CASSQVWGLRQGTGNTIYF
TRBD2	TRBV5-4	17	.	TRBJ2-1	TGTGCCAGCAGCTTTGGTCTGGGACTAGCGGGGAACAATGAGCAGTTCTTC	CASSFGLGLAGNNEQFF
.	TRBV7-8	16	.	TRBJ1-4	TGTGCCAGCAGCTTAGCAGGGTACCTTCGGAGGGAAAAACTGTTTTTT	CASSLAGYLRREKLFF